This TCR beta chain originates from a study of CD8 T cells in ankylosing spondylitis. The CDR3 covers 13 residues. In germline, CDR1 is SGHVS, CDR2 FQNEAQ. Trimming removed 5 bases from V and 2 bases from J, with 7 bases in between. TCRdb re-called the 5' RACE reads with MiXCR, one entry per CDR3 protein. The table records approximately 220,000 distinct CDR3 sequences, roughly a tenth of them present only once. The chain links TRBV7-8 to TRBJ2-1; D not resolved. Material for sequencing was blood, either unsorted or a sorted T cell fraction (not recorded which). The sequence derives from a male donor with ankylosing spondylitis or in good health (not recorded which). The CDR3 DNA reads TGTGCCAGCAGCCCGCAGGCCTACAATGAGCAGTTCTTC. Its protein product is CASSPQAYNEQFF.